Shown below are 29 T cell receptor beta chains from a single sample sequenced in a study of T cell repertoires in cytomegalovirus infection. Their antigen targets remain unknown. Using its own MiXCR run on the reads, TCRdb lists one record per CDR3 protein. Seen here are 40,000 to 55,000 distinct CDR3 sequences, about 20% observed once, and the top ten hold 70% to 90%. The source was CD8+ T cells from cultured PBMCs, collected from culture after CMV antigen stimulation. The source is a human donor in good health (CMV status not recorded). Some clones in this sample may be carry-over from other donors' samples.

The chain joins TRBV7-6 to TRBJ2-5; D may be TRBD1 (6 bases). CDR1 is SGHVS and CDR2 is FNYEAQ in the germline V gene. This CDR3 region has 14 residues. Between the trimmed V and J ends, which lost 6 bases and 3 bases, there was a span of 14 bases. This chain's CDR3 is CASSTWTEKETQYF. The CDR3 nucleotides read TGTGCCAGCAGTACATGGACAGAGAAAGAGACCCAGTACTTC.

The sample holds a few counts of this clonotype. The CDR3 loop reads CSASEDSYLYNEQFF. The CDR3 DNA reads TGCAGTGCTAGCGAGGACTCTTACCTATACAATGAGCAGTTCTTC. The rearrangement uses TRBV20-1 and TRBJ2-1; TRBD2 is a possible D gene (5 bases). The CDR3 covers 15 residues. CDR1 is DFQATT and CDR2 is SNEGSKA in the germline V gene (reference sequence). Between the trimmed V and J ends, which lost 3 bases and 4 bases, there was a span of 16 bases.

The chain couples TRBV20-1 to TRBJ2-7, with 9 bases matching TRBD1. The CDR3 contains 16 residues. Germline CDR1 is DFQATT and CDR2 is SNEGSKA (reference sequence). V was clipped by 0 bases and J by 7 bases; unmatched bases: 13. Here the CDR3 reads CSARDYWGQGAREQYF. CDR3 coding DNA: TGCAGTGCTAGAGATTATTGGGGACAGGGCGCGCGGGAGCAGTACTTC.

The chain couples TRBV10-3 to TRBJ2-1; 10 nucleotides align to TRBD2. This CDR3 has 15 amino acids. CDR1 is ENHRY, CDR2 SYGVKD, per germline. J lost 8 bases, V lost 3 bases, and 7 bases had no gene match. The DNA of the CDR3 is TGTGCCATCAGTGAAGCGGGAGGGATATTAGATGAGCAGTTCTTC. Encoded protein: CAISEAGGILDEQFF.

This clonotype was observed a few times. The rearrangement uses TRBV4-2 and TRBJ2-3, with 8 bases matching TRBD2. CDR3 length: 16 residues. V was pared by 4 bases and J by 5 bases, with 11 bases of the junction left unmatched. CDR1 and CDR2 (germline): LGHNA, YNFKEQ. The CDR3 DNA reads as TGTGCCAGCAGCCCGAAGACCGGGGGGGCGAAAGATACGCAGTATTTT. Residues: CASSPKTGGAKDTQYF.

The table lists this clonotype with a few counts. An end of the junction does not agree with germline; a read error may underlie this. The CDR3 coding sequence is TGTGCCGGCAGCCGAGGGGGGGGCAATCAGCCCCAGCATTTT. Translation: CAGSRGGGNQPQHF. V and J are TRBV7-2 and TRBJ1-5, with D tentatively TRBD1 (6 bases). Germline V gene data show CDR1 as SGHTA and CDR2 as FQGNSA. The CDR3 covers 14 residues.

V and J are TRBV6-5 and TRBJ2-2, with 7 bases matching TRBD1. The CDR3 is 18 residues long. Germline CDR1 MNHEY, CDR2 SVGAGI. Trimming took 0 bases from V and 6 from J; bases not matched to a gene: 13. CDR3 region: CASSYSISTGALAGELFF. The CDR3 region has the DNA TGTGCCAGCAGTTACTCGATTTCAACAGGGGCCCTGGCCGGGGAGCTGTTTTTT.

This clonotype has a count of ten or more. This chain uses TRBV6-2 or TRBV6-3 with TRBJ2-1, with D unresolved. The germline V gene encodes CDR1 MNHEY and CDR2 SVGEGT. V shed 2 bases and J shed 0 bases, with 5 bases lying between them. CDR3 size: 14 residues. The chain's CDR3 is CASSYPSSYNEQFF. The CDR3 coding sequence is TGTGCCAGCAGTTACCCCAGCTCCTACAATGAGCAGTTCTTC.

The chain uses TRBV7-9 and TRBJ2-1; perhaps TRBD1 as D (6 bases). There are 14 residues in the CDR3. CDR1 is SEHNR, CDR2 FQNEAQ, per germline (reference sequence). The V end lost 5 bases, the J end lost 2 bases, and 10 bases lay between the germline ends. CDR3 DNA sequence: TGTGCCAGCAGCCAGGGACAAACCTACAATGAGCAGTTCTTC. Residues: CASSQGQTYNEQFF. The whole variable domain, filled in from reference TRBV7-9 and TRBJ2-1, reads DTGVSQNPRHKITKRGQNVTFRCDPISEHNRLYWYRQTLGQGPEFLTYFQNEAQLEKSRLLSDRFSAERPKGSFSTLEIQRTEQGDSAMYLCASSQGQTYNEQFFGPGTRLTVL.

The V and J genes are TRBV12-3 or TRBV12-4 and TRBJ1-1; D possibly corresponds to TRBD1 (5 bases). Trimming cost V 6 bases and J 8 bases, with 16 bases left between them. This CDR3 has 13 amino acids. CDR3 nucleotide sequence: TGTGCCAGCAGGGGGGGGATGGGAGGGGAAGCTTTCTTT. It translates to CASRGGMGGEAFF.

The V gene is TRBV20-1, the J gene TRBJ2-3; D is ambiguous. Trimming removed 0 bases from V and 3 bases from J, with 4 bases in between. This CDR3 is built from 12 residues. Looked up from germline, CDR1 is DFQATT and CDR2 is SNEGSKA (reference sequence). The CDR3 reads CSARDTTDTQYF. The CDR3 DNA reads TGCAGTGCTAGAGATACGACAGATACGCAGTATTTT.

The chain carries TRBV6-6 and TRBJ2-1, with D possibly matching TRBD1 (5 bases). The germline gives CDR1 MNHNY, CDR2 SVGAGI (reference sequence). The V end lost 7 bases, the J end lost 0 bases, and 22 bases lay between the germline ends. The CDR3 has 18 residues. The CDR3 DNA is TGTGCCAGCACCCTTCATGGGGCAGTACCAAGCTCCTACAATGAGCAGTTCTTC. Its translation: CASTLHGAVPSSYNEQFF.

This clonotype was counted a few times. The rearrangement uses TRBV14 and TRBJ2-2; TRBD2 matches 7 bases. J was trimmed by 5 bases and V by 4 bases; bases with no gene match: 7. The CDR3 has 15 residues. Germline V gives CDR1 SGHDN, CDR2 FVKESK. CDR3 coding DNA: TGTGCCAGCAGCCGTAGACTAGCCCGAACCGGGGAGCTGTTTTTT. Its translation: CASSRRLARTGELFF.

This clonotype was picked up a small number of times. This chain joins TRBV19 and TRBJ2-1; 10 nucleotides agree with TRBD2. The V gene's germline CDR1 is LNHDA and CDR2 SQIVND (reference sequence). The J segment lost 4 bases and the V segment lost 6 bases, leaving 6 bases of the junction unmatched. CDR3 size: 15 residues. CDR3 DNA sequence: TGTGCCAGTAGCCTCCGTAGCGGGAGGTACAATGAGCAGTTCTTC. Translation: CASSLRSGRYNEQFF.

This clonotype was seen more than once but under ten times. The conserved closing phenylalanine or tryptophan is absent in this CDR3, likely reflecting a read error. The V gene is TRBV7-2, the J gene TRBJ2-7; D is unclear. Trimming removed 1 base at V and 2 bases at J, with 9 bases between. Germline-derived CDR1 and CDR2 are SGHTA and FQGNSA. CDR3 length: 14 residues. The CDR3 sequence: CASSLGSGPYEQYY. The CDR3 bases are TGTGCCAGCAGCTTAGGGTCAGGCCCCTACGAGCAGTACTAC.

This clonotype occurred a few times. The chain has TRBV11-2 and TRBJ2-5; D is unresolved. The germline V and J ends were trimmed by 5 bases and 1 base, with 5 bases remaining between them. Germline V CDR1 and CDR2: SGHAT, FQNNGV. CDR3 size: 12 residues. The CDR3 bases are TGTGCCAGCAGCCGTGCCCAAGAGACCCAGTACTTC. Its translation is CASSRAQETQYF.

The chain joins TRBV12-3 or TRBV12-4 to TRBJ2-2; D call uncertain. Between the trimmed V and J ends, which lost 6 bases and 4 bases, there was a span of 12 bases. The CDR3 extends over 14 amino acids. Here the CDR3 DNA reads TGTGCCAGCAGCTATGGATGGGTCACCGGGGAGCTGTTTTTT. This codes for CASSYGWVTGELFF.

The J gene is TRBJ2-1, the V gene TRBV6-2 or TRBV6-3; D remains ambiguous. Trimming left V 6 bases short and J 5 bases short, with 17 bases between. Germline CDR1 is MNHEY and CDR2 is SVGEGT. The CDR3 covers 15 residues. The CDR3 region is CASRKLGVRDNEQFF. DNA of the CDR3: TGTGCCAGCAGAAAACTTGGAGTACGGGACAATGAGCAGTTCTTC.

This clonotype was detected a few times. V gene TRBV7-6 combines with J gene TRBJ2-2; the match to TRBD2 covers 10 bases. With 0 bases clipped from V and 5 bases from J, the junction kept 15 bases outside the gene matches. The CDR3 totals 20 residues. Germline assignment: CDR1 SGHVS and CDR2 FNYEAQ. The CDR3 sequence is CASSLARGSSGGTRTGELFF. The CDR3 nucleotides read TGTGCCAGCAGCTTAGCGAGGGGTTCTAGCGGGGGCACGAGGACCGGGGAGCTGTTTTTT. Filled out from reference TRBV7-6 and TRBJ2-2, the complete variable domain reads GAGVSQSPRYKVTKRGQDVALRCDPISGHVSLYWYRQALGQGPEFLTYFNYEAQQDKSGLPNDRFSAERPEGSISTLTIQRTEQRDSAMYRCASSLARGSSGGTRTGELFFGEGSRLTVL.

This clonotype has just a few counts. The chain carries TRBV7-3 and TRBJ2-1, with 9 nucleotides matching TRBD2. This CDR3 has 14 residues. V shed 4 bases and J 4 bases; nucleotides not matched to a gene: 2. Germline V gene lookup returns CDR1 SGHTA and CDR2 FQGTGA. CDR3 amino acids: CASSSSGGYNEQFF. Written as DNA, the CDR3 is TGTGCCAGCAGCTCCAGCGGGGGGTACAATGAGCAGTTCTTC.

The rearrangement uses TRBV28 and TRBJ2-2, with a weak D call TRBD2 (6 bases). Germline V lookup: CDR1 MDHEN, CDR2 SYDVKM. V was shortened by 4 bases and J by 0 bases, with 15 bases between the two germline ends. This CDR3 contains 17 residues. The CDR3 DNA reads as TGTGCCAGCAGTTCACCCATAGCGGACCCGAACACCGGGGAGCTGTTTTTT. Protein: CASSSPIADPNTGELFF.

The rearrangement links TRBV7-8 to TRBJ2-7; D is unclear. The CDR3 spans 13 residues. V lost 5 bases to trimming and J lost 3 bases, with 11 bases between them. Germline V gene sequence: CDR1 SGHVS, CDR2 FQNEAQ. This CDR3 reads CASSDPRLYEQYF. The CDR3 nucleotides read TGTGCCAGCAGCGACCCCAGACTCTACGAGCAGTACTTC. Looking up the rest from reference TRBV7-8 and TRBJ2-7 gives the full variable domain: GAGVSQSPRYKVAKRGQDVALRCDPISGHVSLFWYQQALGQGPEFLTYFQNEAQLDKSGLPSDRFFAERPEGSVSTLKIQRTQQEDSAVYLCASSDPRLYEQYFGPGTRLTVT.

The CDR3 loop is CSARDRTHLYNEQFF. As DNA, the CDR3 is TGCAGTGCTAGAGACAGAACCCACTTATACAATGAGCAGTTCTTC. The chain has TRBV20-1 and TRBJ2-1; D unresolved. This CDR3 is 15 amino acids long. Germline assignment: CDR1 DFQATT and CDR2 SNEGSKA (reference sequence). Trimming took off 0 bases at V and 4 bases at J, with 13 bases between the two ends.

This chain joins TRBV27 and TRBJ1-4, with D perhaps matching TRBD1 (6 bases). The CDR3 has 18 residues. Trimming pared 6 bases from V and 0 bases from J, leaving 20 bases between. The germline gives CDR1 MNHEY, CDR2 SMNVEV (reference sequence). The chain's CDR3 is CASSQNRDTLATNEKLFF. The CDR3 region has the DNA TGTGCCAGCAGCCAGAACAGGGATACTCTTGCAACTAATGAAAAACTGTTTTTT. Full variable domain (rest looked up from reference TRBV27 and TRBJ1-4): EAQVTQNPRYLITVTGKKLTVTCSQNMNHEYMSWYRQDPGLGLRQIYYSMNVEVTDKGDVPEGYKVSRKEKRNFPLILESPSPNQTSLYFCASSQNRDTLATNEKLFFGSGTQLSVL.

V usage is TRBV4-1 and J usage is TRBJ1-2; a weak D match, TRBD1 (6 bases). The CDR3 has 15 residues. The germline V gene encodes CDR1 MGHRA and CDR2 YSYEKL. The ends were cut back, 2 bases at V and 1 base at J, with 11 bases in the middle. CDR3 region: CASSQTNRDNYGYTF. The CDR3 DNA is TGCGCCAGCAGCCAAACAAACAGGGATAACTATGGCTACACCTTC.

The chain employs TRBV27 and TRBJ2-1; no reliable D call. Germline loops: CDR1 MNHEY, CDR2 SMNVEV (reference sequence). V lost 2 bases to trimming and J lost 4 bases, with 6 bases between them. The CDR3 totals 13 residues. The CDR3: CASSLDHYNEQFF. The DNA of the CDR3 is TGTGCCAGCAGTTTAGACCATTACAATGAGCAGTTCTTC.

The rearrangement links TRBV6-2 or TRBV6-3 to TRBJ2-1; D possibly corresponds to TRBD1 (5 bases). V was pared by 6 bases and J by 0 bases, with 12 bases between. Germline V gene sequence: CDR1 MNHEY, CDR2 SVGEGT. The CDR3 is made up of 15 amino acids. The CDR3 spells CASSLQGGSYNEQFF. CDR3 DNA: TGTGCCAGCAGCCTCCAGGGTGGCTCCTACAATGAGCAGTTCTTC.

To note about this clonotype: A junction end diverges from the germline sequence, so it may reflect a read error. The J gene is TRBJ2-7, the V gene TRBV6-4, with D maybe TRBD1 (6 bases). CDR1 is MRHNA, CDR2 SNTAGT, per germline. This CDR3 is built from 15 residues. The CDR3 loop reads CDSSGPRDTSREQYF. The CDR3 DNA follows: TGTGACAGCAGCGGCCCCCGGGACACCTCGAGGGAGCAGTACTTC.

The V gene is TRBV6-2 or TRBV6-3, the J gene TRBJ2-7, with TRBD2 as a possible D gene (6 bases). CDR3 length equals 13 residues. Germline loops: CDR1 MNHEY, CDR2 SVGEGT. Trimming removed 0 bases from V and 6 bases from J, with 9 bases in between. For the CDR3, the DNA is TGTGCCAGCAGTTACTCTGGGAGGTCCGAGCAGTACTTC. This encodes CASSYSGRSEQYF.